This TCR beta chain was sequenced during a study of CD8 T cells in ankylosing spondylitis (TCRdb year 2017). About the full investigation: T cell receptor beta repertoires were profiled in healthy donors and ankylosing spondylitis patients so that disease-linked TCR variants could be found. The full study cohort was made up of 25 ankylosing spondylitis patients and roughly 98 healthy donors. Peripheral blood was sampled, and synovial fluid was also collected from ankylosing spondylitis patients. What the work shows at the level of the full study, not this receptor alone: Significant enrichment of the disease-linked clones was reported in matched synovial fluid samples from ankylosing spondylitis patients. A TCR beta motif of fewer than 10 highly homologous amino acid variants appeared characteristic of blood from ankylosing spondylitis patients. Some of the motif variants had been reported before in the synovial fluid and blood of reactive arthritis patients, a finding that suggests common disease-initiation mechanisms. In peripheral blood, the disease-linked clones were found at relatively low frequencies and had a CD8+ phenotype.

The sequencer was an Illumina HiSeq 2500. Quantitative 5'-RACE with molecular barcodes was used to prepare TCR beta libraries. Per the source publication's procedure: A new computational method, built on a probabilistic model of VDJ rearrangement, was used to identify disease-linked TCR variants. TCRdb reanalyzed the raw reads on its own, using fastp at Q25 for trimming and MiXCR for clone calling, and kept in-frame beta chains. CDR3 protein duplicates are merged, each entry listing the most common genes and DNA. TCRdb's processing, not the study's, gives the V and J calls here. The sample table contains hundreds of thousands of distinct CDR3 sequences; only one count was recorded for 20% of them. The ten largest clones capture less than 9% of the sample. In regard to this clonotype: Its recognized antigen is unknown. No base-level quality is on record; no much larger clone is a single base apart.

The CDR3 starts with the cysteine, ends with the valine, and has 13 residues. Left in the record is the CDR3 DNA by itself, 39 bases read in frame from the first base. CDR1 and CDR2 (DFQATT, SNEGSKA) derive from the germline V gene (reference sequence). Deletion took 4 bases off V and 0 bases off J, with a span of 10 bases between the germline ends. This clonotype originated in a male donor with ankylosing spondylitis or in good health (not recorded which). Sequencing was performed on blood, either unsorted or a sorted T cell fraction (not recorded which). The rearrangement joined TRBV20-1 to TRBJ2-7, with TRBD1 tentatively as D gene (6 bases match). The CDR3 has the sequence CSAMADSSYEQYV. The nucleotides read TGCAGTGCTATGGCGGACAGCTCCTACGAGCAGTACGTC.